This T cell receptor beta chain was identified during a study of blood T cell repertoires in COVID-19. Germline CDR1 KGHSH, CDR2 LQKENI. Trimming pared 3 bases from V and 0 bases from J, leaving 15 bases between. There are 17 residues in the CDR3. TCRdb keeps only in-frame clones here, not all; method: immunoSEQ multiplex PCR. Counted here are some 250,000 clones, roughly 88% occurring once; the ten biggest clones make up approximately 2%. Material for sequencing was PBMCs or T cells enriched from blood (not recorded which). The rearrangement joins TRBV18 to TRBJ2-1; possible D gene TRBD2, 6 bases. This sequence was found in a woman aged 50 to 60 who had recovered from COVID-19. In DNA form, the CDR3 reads TGTGCCAGCTCACCGGATAGCGGAACGAGCTCCTACAATGAGCAGTTCTTC. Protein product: CASSPDSGTSSYNEQFF.